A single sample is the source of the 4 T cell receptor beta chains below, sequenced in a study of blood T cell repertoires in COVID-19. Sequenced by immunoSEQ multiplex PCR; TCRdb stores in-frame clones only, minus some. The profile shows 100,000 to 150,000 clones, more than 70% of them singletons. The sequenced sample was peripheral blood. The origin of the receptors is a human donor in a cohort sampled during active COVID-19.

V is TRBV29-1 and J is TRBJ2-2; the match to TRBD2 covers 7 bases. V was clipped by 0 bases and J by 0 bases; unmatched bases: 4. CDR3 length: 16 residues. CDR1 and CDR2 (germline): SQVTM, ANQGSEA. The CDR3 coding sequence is TGCAGCGTTGAAGATCGGGCGGGAGCGAACACCGGGGAGCTGTTTTTT. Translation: CSVEDRAGANTGELFF.

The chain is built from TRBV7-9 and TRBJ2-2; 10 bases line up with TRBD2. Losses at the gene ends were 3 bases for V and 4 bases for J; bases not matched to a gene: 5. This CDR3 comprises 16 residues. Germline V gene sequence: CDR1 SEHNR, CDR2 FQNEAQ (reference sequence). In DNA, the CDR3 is TGTGCCAGCAGCTTCCTAGCGGGGGAAGGCACCGGGGAGCTGTTTTTT. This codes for CASSFLAGEGTGELFF.

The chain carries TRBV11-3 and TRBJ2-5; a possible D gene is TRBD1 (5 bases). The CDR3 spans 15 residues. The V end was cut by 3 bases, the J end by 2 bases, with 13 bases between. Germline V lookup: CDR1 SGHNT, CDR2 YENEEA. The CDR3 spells CASSLVLTEQETQYF. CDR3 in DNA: TGTGCCAGCAGCTTGGTTCTGACAGAACAAGAGACCCAGTACTTC.

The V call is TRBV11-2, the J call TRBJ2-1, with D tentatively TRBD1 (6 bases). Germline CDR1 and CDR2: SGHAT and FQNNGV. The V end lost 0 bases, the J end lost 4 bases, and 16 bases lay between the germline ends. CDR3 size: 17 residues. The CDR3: CASSLDPQGSAYNEQFF. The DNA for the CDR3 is TGTGCCAGCAGCTTAGACCCACAGGGTTCTGCTTACAATGAGCAGTTCTTC.